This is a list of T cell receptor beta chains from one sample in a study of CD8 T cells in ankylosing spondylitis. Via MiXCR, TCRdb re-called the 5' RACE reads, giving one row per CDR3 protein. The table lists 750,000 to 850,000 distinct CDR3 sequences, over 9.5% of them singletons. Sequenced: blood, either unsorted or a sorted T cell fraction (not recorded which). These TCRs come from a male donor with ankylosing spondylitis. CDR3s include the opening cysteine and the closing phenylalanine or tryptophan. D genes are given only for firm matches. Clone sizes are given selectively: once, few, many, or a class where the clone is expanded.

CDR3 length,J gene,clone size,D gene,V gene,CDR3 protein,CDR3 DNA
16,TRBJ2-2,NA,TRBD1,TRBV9,CASSVVGQGRHGELFF,TGTGCCAGCAGCGTAGTAGGACAGGGCCGACACGGGGAGCTGTTTTTT
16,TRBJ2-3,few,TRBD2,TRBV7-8,CASTPRLAGNTDTQYF,TGTGCCAGCACCCCAAGGCTAGCGGGGAACACAGATACGCAGTATTTT
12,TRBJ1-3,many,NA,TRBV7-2,CASSWGRNTIYF,TGTGCCAGCAGCTGGGGAAGAAACACCATATATTTT
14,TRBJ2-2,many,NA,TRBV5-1,CASSEGPSSGELFF,TGCGCCAGCAGCGAGGGACCTTCCTCCGGGGAGCTGTTTTTT
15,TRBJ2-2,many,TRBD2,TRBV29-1,CSVRLAGPYTGELFF,TGCAGCGTACGACTAGCGGGACCCTACACCGGGGAGCTGTTTTTT
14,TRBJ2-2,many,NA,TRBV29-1,CSVSGTLWAGELFF,TGCAGCGTCTCAGGGACCCTGTGGGCCGGGGAGCTGTTTTTT
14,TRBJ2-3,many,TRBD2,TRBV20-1,CSATTSGGTDTQYF,TGCAGTGCTACGACTAGCGGGGGAACAGATACGCAGTATTTT
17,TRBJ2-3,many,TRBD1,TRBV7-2,CASSLGTGTLGADTQYF,TGTGCCAGCAGCTTAGGGACAGGGACCCTGGGGGCAGATACGCAGTATTTT
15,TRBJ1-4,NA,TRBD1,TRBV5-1,CASSRAGQANEKLFF,TGCGCCAGCAGCCGAGCGGGACAGGCTAATGAAAAACTGTTTTTT
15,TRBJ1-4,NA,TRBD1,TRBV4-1,CASSYRGRGDEKLFF,TGCGCCAGCAGTTACAGGGGACGAGGGGATGAAAAACTGTTTTTT
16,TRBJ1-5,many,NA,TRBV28,CASTALEGVRRQPQHF,TGTGCCAGCACAGCCCTAGAGGGGGTACGGAGACAGCCCCAGCATTTT
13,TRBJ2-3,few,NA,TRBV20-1,CSASRDGTDTQYF,TGCAGTGCTAGTCGGGACGGCACAGATACGCAGTATTTT
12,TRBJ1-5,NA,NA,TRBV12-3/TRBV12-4,CASSFQYQPQHF,TGTGCCAGCAGTTTCCAGTATCAGCCCCAGCATTTT
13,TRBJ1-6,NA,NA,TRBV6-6,CASRGFLFSPLHF,TGTGCCAGCCGGGGCTTCCTCTTTTCACCCCTCCACTTT
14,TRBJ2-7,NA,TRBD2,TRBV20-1,CSATGLGGNYEQYF,TGCAGTGCTACCGGACTAGGTGGTAACTACGAGCAGTACTTC
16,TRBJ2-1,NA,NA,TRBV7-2,CASSLYSESPHNEQFF,TGTGCCAGCAGCTTATACAGCGAATCGCCTCACAATGAGCAGTTCTTC
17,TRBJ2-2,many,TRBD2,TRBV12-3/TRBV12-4,CASSYSGGATNTGELFF,TGTGCCAGCAGTTATAGCGGGGGGGCGACGAACACCGGGGAGCTGTTTTTT
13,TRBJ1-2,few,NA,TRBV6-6,CASRGDIDYGYTF,TGTGCCAGCAGGGGGGACATCGACTATGGCTACACCTTC
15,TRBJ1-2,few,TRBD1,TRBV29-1,CSVEARGRGRRGYTF,TGCAGCGTTGAAGCGAGGGGCAGGGGGCGGCGAGGCTACACCTTC
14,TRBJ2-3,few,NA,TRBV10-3,CAISEGGASDTQYF,TGTGCCATCAGTGAAGGTGGGGCTTCAGATACGCAGTATTTT
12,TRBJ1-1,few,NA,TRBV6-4,CASTNGGGEAFF,TGTGCCAGCACAAACGGGGGAGGGGAAGCTTTCTTT
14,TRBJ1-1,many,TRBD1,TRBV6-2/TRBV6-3,CAIRGGLRDTEAFF,TGTGCCATCAGAGGGGGCTTGAGGGACACTGAAGCTTTCTTT